A selection of T cell receptor beta chains follows, all from one sample in a study of blood T cell repertoires in COVID-19. Produced via immunoSEQ multiplex PCR; TCRdb's table is partial and in-frame only. The sample has around 81,000 clones, approximately 80% seen once. Input material: peripheral blood. The receptor set was obtained from a human donor in a cohort sampled during active COVID-19. The CDR3 runs from the conserved cysteine through the conserved F or W. Each record gives: CDR3 length, D gene, clone size, V gene, J gene, CDR3 protein, CDR3 DNA. The D gene is left open where the match is weak. Only part of the rows carry a size: once, few, many, or a class if the clone is expanded.

15	NA	NA	TRBV27	TRBJ1-2	CASSLSAGVNTGYTF	TGTGCCAGCAGTTTATCGGCAGGGGTTAATACTGGCTACACCTTC
14	TRBD1	NA	TRBV5-5	TRBJ1-2	CASSPVQGSYGYTF	TGTGCCAGCAGCCCCGTACAGGGGTCCTATGGCTACACCTTC
12	NA	NA	TRBV28	TRBJ1-1	CASSHRVAEAFF	TGTGCCAGCAGTCATAGAGTTGCTGAAGCTTTCTTT
16	NA	NA	TRBV5-6	TRBJ1-1	CASSLWGAETNTEAFF	TGTGCCAGCAGCTTGTGGGGCGCGGAGACCAACACTGAAGCTTTCTTT
14	NA	once	TRBV6-5	TRBJ1-1	CASRRLGVNTEAFF	TGTGCCAGCAGACGGCTAGGAGTGAACACTGAAGCTTTCTTT
12	NA	NA	TRBV19	TRBJ1-3	CASSQSGNTIYF	TGTGCCAGTAGTCAATCTGGAAACACCATATATTTT
15	TRBD2	NA	TRBV2	TRBJ2-1	CASRAGGTRNNEQFF	TGTGCCAGCAGGGCGGGGGGGACGAGGAACAATGAGCAGTTCTTC
16	TRBD1	few	TRBV3-1/TRBV3-2	TRBJ2-1	CASSFDRGGDYNEQFF	TGTGCCAGCAGCTTCGACAGGGGGGGGGACTACAATGAGCAGTTCTTC
14	NA	NA	TRBV6-1	TRBJ1-3	CASSEAGSGNTIYF	TGTGCCAGCAGTGAGGCGGGCTCTGGAAACACCATATATTTT
14	NA	NA	TRBV10-3	TRBJ1-1	CAISESRGNTEAFF	TGTGCCATCAGTGAGTCGAGAGGGAACACTGAAGCTTTCTTT
16	TRBD1	NA	TRBV7-9	TRBJ1-5	CASSGPGQGANQPQHF	TGTGCCAGCAGCGGCCCGGGACAGGGGGCGAATCAGCCCCAGCATTTT
17	TRBD2	NA	TRBV10-3	TRBJ2-3	CAISESELAGARDTQYF	TGTGCCATCAGTGAATCTGAACTAGCGGGTGCTAGGGATACGCAGTATTTT
14	NA	NA	TRBV7-8	TRBJ1-1	CASKEGGLNTEAFF	TGTGCCAGCAAAGAGGGGGGGCTAAACACTGAAGCTTTCTTT
13	NA	NA	TRBV12-3/TRBV12-4	TRBJ1-2	CASSRGIGYGYTF	TGTGCCAGCAGTCGGGGGATTGGGTATGGCTACACCTTC
16	TRBD1	NA	TRBV15	TRBJ2-2	CATSRDRYRGAGELFF	TGTGCCACCAGCAGAGATCGCTACAGGGGGGCCGGGGAGCTGTTTTTT
15	TRBD1	NA	TRBV6-5	TRBJ2-2	CASSPRTGNTGELFF	TGTGCCAGCAGCCCCAGGACAGGAAACACCGGGGAGCTGTTTTTT
14	TRBD1	NA	TRBV19	TRBJ2-2	CASRGTGGTGELFF	TGTGCCAGTAGAGGGACAGGGGGGACCGGGGAGCTGTTTTTT
12	NA	NA	TRBV9	TRBJ1-2	CASSGMRDGYTF	TGTGCCAGCAGTGGAATGCGGGATGGCTACACCTTC
11	TRBD1	NA	TRBV20-1	TRBJ2-2	CSAEGQGELFF	TGCAGTGCTGAGGGACAGGGGGAGCTGTTTTTT
13	NA	NA	TRBV6-5	TRBJ1-1	CASRVHMNTEAFF	TGTGCCAGCAGAGTCCACATGAACACTGAAGCTTTCTTT
14	TRBD2	NA	TRBV5-1	TRBJ2-3	CASRGLGVADTQYF	TGCGCCAGCAGGGGACTAGGCGTAGCAGATACGCAGTATTTT
14	NA	NA	TRBV6-5	TRBJ1-5	CASSGTYNGQPQHF	TGTGCCAGCTCCGGGACTTACAACGGTCAGCCCCAGCATTTT
16	NA	NA	TRBV5-1	TRBJ1-6	CASSLAQTRGNSPLHF	TGCGCCAGCAGCTTAGCGCAGACGCGAGGGAATTCACCCCTCCACTTT
12	NA	NA	TRBV2	TRBJ2-7	CASSDPPTAQAF	TGTGCCAGCAGTGATCCCCCAACCGCACAGGCCTTC
16	NA	NA	TRBV28	TRBJ1-2	CASSLNGQILLYGYTF	TGTGCCAGCAGTTTAAATGGACAGATATTACTCTATGGCTACACCTTC
14	NA	NA	TRBV18	TRBJ1-2	CASSPSVPNYGYTF	TGTGCCAGCTCACCAAGCGTCCCTAACTATGGCTACACCTTC
15	TRBD1	NA	TRBV4-2	TRBJ2-1	CASSPEGAADNEQFF	TGTGCCAGCAGCCCAGAGGGGGCAGCGGACAATGAGCAGTTCTTC
17	TRBD2	once	TRBV11-2	TRBJ2-7	CASSAPLTSGASYEQYF	TGTGCCAGCAGCGCCCCCCTGACTAGCGGGGCCTCCTACGAGCAGTACTTC
17	TRBD1	NA	TRBV16	TRBJ2-3	CASSHPGQVRGTDTQYF	TGTGCCAGCAGCCACCCGGGACAGGTTAGGGGCACAGATACGCAGTATTTT
13	NA	NA	TRBV18	TRBJ2-3	CASSQTATDTQYF	TGTGCCAGCTCACAAACAGCCACAGATACGCAGTATTTT
15	NA	NA	TRBV4-1	TRBJ1-1	CASTPGGRRNTEAFF	TGCGCCAGCACCCCGGGTGGTCGGAGAAACACTGAAGCTTTCTTT
14	NA	NA	TRBV6-2/TRBV6-3	TRBJ1-1	CASSYETLNTEAFF	TGTGCCAGCAGTTACGAGACATTGAACACTGAAGCTTTCTTT
16	TRBD1	NA	TRBV4-2	TRBJ1-3	CASSHGDRVSGNTIYF	TGTGCCAGCAGCCATGGGGACAGGGTCTCTGGAAACACCATATATTTT
13	NA	NA	TRBV6-5	TRBJ1-3	CASSRTSGNTIYF	TGTGCCAGCAGCCGGACTTCTGGAAACACCATATATTTT
17	NA	NA	TRBV9	TRBJ2-3	CASSVAGRGGGTDTQYF	TGTGCCAGCAGCGTAGCAGGTCGAGGCGGGGGCACAGATACGCAGTATTTT
14	TRBD1	NA	TRBV15	TRBJ1-2	CATSRGDRGEGYTF	TGTGCCACCAGCAGAGGTGACAGGGGGGAAGGCTACACCTTC
18	TRBD1	few	TRBV5-1	TRBJ2-2	CASSPWGTGQERTGELFF	TGCGCCAGCAGCCCCTGGGGGACAGGGCAGGAGAGGACCGGGGAGCTGTTTTTT
14	NA	NA	TRBV5-6	TRBJ2-5	CASSFTQDGETQYF	TGTGCCAGCAGCTTTACACAGGACGGGGAGACCCAGTACTTC
13	NA	NA	TRBV19	TRBJ2-2	CASKDRNTGELFF	TGTGCCAGTAAGGACAGGAACACCGGGGAGCTGTTTTTT
14	NA	NA	TRBV15	TRBJ2-1	CATRLAGPDPEQFF	TGTGCCACCAGGTTAGCAGGGCCAGATCCTGAGCAGTTCTTC
15	TRBD1	NA	TRBV9	TRBJ1-4	CASSPLGQGSGKLFF	TGTGCCAGCAGCCCTCTAGGACAGGGGTCCGGAAAACTGTTTTTT